This T cell receptor (beta chain) originates from a study of preoperative IRX-2 immunotherapy in early breast cancer. Libraries were prepared by immunoSEQ multiplex PCR; TCRdb keeps only in-frame clonotypes and omits some of them. Among 25,000 or so clones listed, 85% to 95% were seen once. Treatment: preoperative locoregional IRX-2 cytokine immunotherapy. Patients received preoperative, locoregional IRX-2 cytokine immunotherapy in a phase Ib study. The receptor was derived from a human donor with breast cancer. The sample consisted of tumor tissue, taken after IRX-2 immunotherapy.

The CDR3 is CASSSHWREVTGELFF. The CDR3 nucleotides are TGTGCCAGCAGCTCCCATTGGCGGGAGGTCACCGGGGAGCTGTTTTTT. The chain recombines TRBV7-9 with TRBJ2-2; 8 bases map to TRBD2. Germline values: CDR1 SEHNR, CDR2 FQNEAQ (reference sequence). With V trimmed by 4 bases and J by 4 bases, 8 bases remained unmatched. CDR3 length equals 16 residues.